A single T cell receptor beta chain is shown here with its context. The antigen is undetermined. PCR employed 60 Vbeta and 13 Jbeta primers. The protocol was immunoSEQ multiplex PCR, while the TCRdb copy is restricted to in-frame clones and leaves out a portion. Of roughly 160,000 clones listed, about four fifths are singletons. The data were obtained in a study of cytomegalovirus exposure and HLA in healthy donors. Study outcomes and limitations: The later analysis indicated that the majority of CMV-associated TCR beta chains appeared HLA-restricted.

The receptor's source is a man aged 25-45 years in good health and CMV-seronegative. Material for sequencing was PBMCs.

The CDR3 loop is CAWSPRTNLAFF. The CDR3 DNA sequence: TGTGCCTGGAGTCCGCGAACTAATCTGGCTTTCTTT. The chain employs TRBV30 and TRBJ1-1; D gene unclear. The length of the CDR3 is 12 residues. The germline CDR1 and CDR2 sequences are GTSNPN and SVGIG (reference sequence). The V and J ends lost 2 bases and 11 bases respectively, with 15 bases between them.